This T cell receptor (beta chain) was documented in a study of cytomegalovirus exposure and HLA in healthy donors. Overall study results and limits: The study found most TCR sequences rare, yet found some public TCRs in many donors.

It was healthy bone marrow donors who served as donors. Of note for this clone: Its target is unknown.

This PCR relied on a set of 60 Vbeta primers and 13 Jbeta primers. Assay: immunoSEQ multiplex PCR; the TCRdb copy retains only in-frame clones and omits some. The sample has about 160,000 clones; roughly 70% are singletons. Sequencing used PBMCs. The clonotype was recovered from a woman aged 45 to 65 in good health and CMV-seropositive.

The CDR3: CASRSTGGTQYF. CDR3 nucleotide sequence: TGCGCCAGCAGGTCGACAGGGGGGACGCAGTATTTT. The V and J genes are TRBV4-1 and TRBJ2-3, with 9 bases lining up with TRBD1. Germline V CDR1 and CDR2: MGHRA, YSYEKL. The CDR3 loop spans 12 amino acids. V lost 6 bases to trimming and J lost 9 bases; unmatched junction nucleotides: 4.